This is a list of T cell receptor beta chains from one sample in a study of blood T cell repertoires in COVID-19. Here immunoSEQ multiplex PCR was the method, and the copy in TCRdb shows in-frame clones only, minus some. The sample shows roughly 300,000 clones, approximately 83% of them seen only once. Sequencing input: peripheral blood. These receptors all come from a human donor in a cohort sampled during active COVID-19. Both conserved end residues are trimmed from each CDR3. A D gene is named only where the DNA matches it firmly. Clone size, where shown, is once, few, many, or a class for clones that have expanded.

j_gene: TRBJ2-5; d_gene: TRBD1; abundance: once; v_gene: TRBV29-1; CDR3aa: SVGTLTGARGETQY
j_gene: TRBJ2-1; d_gene: TRBD2; abundance: -; v_gene: TRBV6-5; CDR3aa: ASSYGLARNEQF
j_gene: TRBJ2-7; d_gene: -; abundance: -; v_gene: TRBV5-8; CDR3aa: ASSRSTEQY
j_gene: TRBJ1-2; d_gene: -; abundance: few; v_gene: TRBV28; CDR3aa: ASSDSTVYGYT
j_gene: TRBJ2-3; d_gene: TRBD2; abundance: few; v_gene: TRBV6-6; CDR3aa: ASSSGLAGADTQY
j_gene: TRBJ1-4; d_gene: -; abundance: -; v_gene: TRBV6-1; CDR3aa: ASTVRRNEKLF
j_gene: TRBJ2-1; d_gene: -; abundance: -; v_gene: TRBV3-1/TRBV3-2; CDR3aa: ASSQRGAYEQF
j_gene: TRBJ2-3; d_gene: -; abundance: -; v_gene: TRBV7-2; CDR3aa: ASSPLRLGADTQY
j_gene: TRBJ2-7; d_gene: TRBD2; abundance: -; v_gene: TRBV5-1; CDR3aa: ASRRTSGDSYEQY
j_gene: TRBJ2-3; d_gene: TRBD2; abundance: -; v_gene: TRBV7-2; CDR3aa: ASSSSGPTDTQY
j_gene: TRBJ2-3; d_gene: TRBD2; abundance: -; v_gene: TRBV19; CDR3aa: ASQRDRTDTQY
j_gene: TRBJ1-2; d_gene: -; abundance: -; v_gene: TRBV10-3; CDR3aa: ASRGNHYGYT
j_gene: TRBJ2-7; d_gene: TRBD2; abundance: -; v_gene: TRBV28; CDR3aa: ASSSGTSGRAEQY
j_gene: TRBJ2-5; d_gene: TRBD2; abundance: -; v_gene: TRBV5-1; CDR3aa: ASRVSGSKGETQY
j_gene: TRBJ2-5; d_gene: -; abundance: -; v_gene: TRBV7-2; CDR3aa: ASSSGTGLLETQY
j_gene: TRBJ1-5; d_gene: -; abundance: -; v_gene: TRBV7-9; CDR3aa: ASSWQGGQPQH
j_gene: TRBJ1-5; d_gene: -; abundance: -; v_gene: TRBV1; CDR3aa: TKKGQGPHGSNQPQH
j_gene: TRBJ1-5; d_gene: TRBD1; abundance: -; v_gene: TRBV15; CDR3aa: ATSRVDRDSLQPQH
j_gene: TRBJ2-1; d_gene: TRBD1; abundance: -; v_gene: TRBV7-9; CDR3aa: ASSPLSGGYNEQF
j_gene: TRBJ2-2; d_gene: -; abundance: -; v_gene: TRBV7-7; CDR3aa: ASRPMEGSGELF
j_gene: TRBJ2-2; d_gene: -; abundance: -; v_gene: TRBV19; CDR3aa: ASSLQTNTGELF
j_gene: TRBJ1-4; d_gene: -; abundance: -; v_gene: TRBV11-2; CDR3aa: ASSSSGATNEKLF
j_gene: TRBJ2-5; d_gene: -; abundance: -; v_gene: TRBV19; CDR3aa: ASSMSGAETQY
j_gene: TRBJ2-5; d_gene: -; abundance: -; v_gene: TRBV18; CDR3aa: ASSPLPGGETQY